The next 3 T cell receptor beta chains were all read from a single sample in a study of Tregs in tolerant kidney transplant recipients. Data came from immunoSEQ multiplex PCR; TCRdb stores just in-frame clones and leaves some out. The table lists 15,000 to 19,000 clones, 90% to 95% of them singletons, with approximately 13% in the top ten. Sequences were obtained from CD8+ T cells from blood. The receptor source for this set is a human donor in good health.

The V and J genes are TRBV20-1 and TRBJ1-2; D is undetermined. There are 11 residues in the CDR3. With 3 bases removed from V and 8 bases from J, the gap between germline ends came to 10 bases. Germline assignment: CDR1 DFQATT and CDR2 SNEGSKA (reference sequence). The CDR3 is CSASDSYGYTF. The CDR3 nucleotides read TGCAGTGCTAGCGATTCATACGGCTACACCTTC.

The genes are TRBV29-1 and TRBJ2-1, with unresolved D. The germline V gene encodes CDR1 SQVTM and CDR2 ANQGSEA. V was clipped by 6 bases and J by 0 bases, with 12 bases between them. The CDR3 is 14 residues long. CDR3 sequence (DNA): TGCAGCGTCGGAGAGATAAGCTCCTACAATGAGCAGTTCTTC. Its protein product is CSVGEISSYNEQFF.

In its sample, this clone was seen once. J is TRBJ1-2 and V is TRBV4-2; D call uncertain. Looked up from germline, CDR1 is LGHNA and CDR2 is YNFKEQ. V dropped 0 bases and J dropped 3 bases, with 17 bases sitting between them. CDR3 length: 17 amino acids. CDR3 DNA: TGTGCCAGCAGCCAAGATCGGTACCCCCGGAGTGACTATGGCTACACCTTC. It specifies CASSQDRYPRSDYGYTF.